The clone carrying this T cell receptor (beta chain) occurred a few times. Expressed TCRB transcripts were sequenced because the entire RNA isolate underwent reverse transcription. Some clones are missing from TCRdb's copy, which holds only in-frame ones; the method was immunoSEQ multiplex PCR. The repertoire holds 500,000 to 700,000 clones, with around a sixth as singletons. The CDR3 is 15 amino acids. Germline CDR1 and CDR2: SGHTA and FQGNSA. With 1 base removed from V and 0 bases from J, the gap between germline ends came to 6 bases. The entry originates in a study of beta chain features in type 1 diabetes. Across the whole study: Regarding age, gender and cell yields, patients proved similar to healthy donors.

The chain carries TRBV7-2 and TRBJ1-4; maybe TRBD1 (6 bases). Sequenced sample: naive CD4+ T cells from blood. The TCR was taken from a man aged 18 to 30 in good health. CDR3 amino acids: CASSLDRATNEKLFF. The DNA of the CDR3 is TGTGCCAGCAGCTTAGACAGGGCAACTAATGAAAAACTGTTTTTT.